The entry below describes one TCR beta chain. The source of the sample is a study of blood T cell repertoires in COVID-19. Study in general: The samples span acute and convalescent COVID-19 from the United States, Italy and Spain. Nucleic acid was either cDNA or gDNA, and it came from T cells, B-cell-depleted T cells, or PBMCs.

Trimming left V 1 base short and J 13 bases short, with 8 bases between. This CDR3 is built from 12 residues. CDR1 is LGHDT, CDR2 YNNKEL, per germline (reference sequence). Method: immunoSEQ multiplex PCR; TCRdb's copy keeps in-frame clones and lacks some. The sample lists roughly 100,000 clones, around 86% occurring once. The TCR was taken from a man aged 50-59 years with active or convalescent COVID-19. The V and J genes are TRBV3-1 (or the pseudogene TRBV3-2) and TRBJ1-6, with D perhaps TRBD1 (5 bases). The sequenced sample was peripheral blood. The CDR3 loop is CASSQGRGPLHF. CDR3 coding DNA: TGTGCCAGCAGCCAAGGGAGGGGTCCCCTCCACTTT.